What follows are 10 T cell receptor beta chains derived from one specimen sequenced in a study of naive and memory T cell subsets (dated by TCRdb to the late 2010s). The study reported a robust and sensitive protocol to amplify, sequence and analyze TCRs, based on 3' ligation of a UMI-containing oligonucleotide to TCR cDNA. Libraries came from 5' RACE. TCRdb lists the instrument as Illumina MiSeq. The ligated cDNA was amplified in four rounds of PCR with nested alpha and beta constant region primers together with the SP2 primer. The raw public reads went through TCRdb reprocessing: fastp at Q25, MiXCR clone calling, in-frame beta chains kept. Rows are unified per CDR3 protein, each entry keeping the most common DNA and genes. In this sample the table shows about 62,000 distinct CDR3 sequences, roughly 8.1% of which occur a single time. The ten largest account for about 19% of the sample. Every receptor here comes from a female donor in good health.

This clonotype was recorded at least ten times. V is TRBV3-1 and J is TRBJ1-2; D unresolved. The CDR3 consists of 14 residues. Per germline, CDR1 LGHDT and CDR2 YNNKEL (reference sequence). The V gene lost 0 bases and the J gene lost 4 bases, with 9 bases spanning the gap. CDR3 residues: CASSQDGGGYGYTF. CDR3 nucleotides: TGTGCCAGCAGCCAAGATGGAGGAGGCTATGGCTACACCTTC.

In this sample, this clonotype turned up many times. DNA of the CDR3: TGTGCCAGCAGTCCAGACAGGGATCAGCCCCAGCATTTT. Translating gives CASSPDRDQPQHF. V is TRBV7-2 and J is TRBJ1-5; TRBD1 matches at 7 bases. J gave up 5 bases and V 6 bases, and 4 bases lay outside the gene matches. This CDR3 has 13 residues. CDR1 and CDR2 (germline): SGHTA, FQGNSA. The variable domain in full, completed from reference TRBV7-2 and TRBJ1-5, reads GAGVSQSPSNKVTEKGKDVELRCDPISGHTALYWYRQSLGQGLEFLIYFQGNSAPDKSGLPSDRFSAERTGGSVSTLTIQRTQQEDSAVYLCASSPDRDQPQHFGDGTRLSIL.

This clonotype was picked up many times. The V gene is TRBV28, the J gene TRBJ1-1; D not certain. The CDR3 is 15 amino acids. Trimming stripped 6 bases from V and 1 base from J, with 15 bases between. Germline values: CDR1 MDHEN, CDR2 SYDVKM. The CDR3 nucleotides read TGTGCCAGCAGACCACCTCAACTACCGAACACTGAAGCTTTCTTT. Amino acid sequence: CASRPPQLPNTEAFF.

In its sample, this clonotype was seen many times. The V call is TRBV20-1, the J call TRBJ2-2; 12 nucleotides line up with TRBD2. Looked up from germline, CDR1 is DFQATT and CDR2 is SNEGSKA (reference sequence). The CDR3 extends over 19 amino acids. After removal of 0 bases from V and 2 bases from J, the junction contained 10 bases not matched to a gene. CDR3 in amino acids: CSARDLFLAGGLNTGELFF. CDR3 coding DNA: TGCAGTGCTAGAGATCTTTTCCTAGCGGGGGGGCTTAACACCGGGGAGCTGTTTTTT.

This clonotype showed up many times. This chain connects TRBV29-1 to TRBJ2-3, with D possibly being TRBD1 or TRBD2 (5 bases each). Germline CDR1 and CDR2: SQVTM and ANQGSEA. This CDR3 has 15 residues. The V end was cut by 5 bases, the J end by 2 bases, with 17 bases between. CDR3 region: CSVYKPPGPTDTQYF. Written as DNA, the CDR3 is TGCAGCGTTTATAAACCCCCGGGGCCCACAGATACGCAGTATTTT.

This chain links TRBV29-1 with TRBJ1-4; the D gene is possibly TRBD1 (6 bases). This CDR3 is built from 13 residues. CDR1 and CDR2 (germline): SQVTM, ANQGSEA. The V and J ends lost 7 bases and 7 bases respectively, with 16 bases between them. The CDR3 loop reads CSAKSGAGEKLFF. CDR3 bases: TGCAGCGCTAAATCGGGGGCAGGTGAAAAACTGTTTTTT.

The sample holds many counts of this clonotype. The chain has TRBV12-3 or TRBV12-4 and TRBJ1-2; D not certain. V lost 3 bases, J lost 8 bases, and 19 bases lay in between. CDR3 length: 15 residues. The CDR3 sequence: CASSFGTTGREGYTF. CDR3 sequence (DNA): TGTGCCAGCAGTTTCGGTACAACGGGCCGGGAGGGCTACACCTTC.

This clonotype turned up a few times. The chain has TRBV7-2 and TRBJ2-2, with 7 bases lining up with TRBD1. Germline trimming cut 4 bases from V and 2 bases from J; bases unmatched to any gene: 1. This CDR3 is 14 amino acids long. The germline V gene has CDR1 SGHTA and CDR2 FQGNSA. The CDR3 DNA is TGTGCCAGCAGCTGGGACAGCAACACCGGGGAGCTGTTTTTT. Translated: CASSWDSNTGELFF.

The table lists this clonotype with a few counts. The chain combines TRBV30 with TRBJ2-2; D gene uncertain. CDR3 length: 12 residues. Between the trimmed V and J ends, which lost 2 bases and 2 bases, there was a span of 3 bases. Germline V lookup: CDR1 GTSNPN, CDR2 SVGIG (reference sequence). The CDR3 sequence: CAWSFNTGELFF. CDR3 in DNA: TGTGCCTGGAGTTTTAACACCGGGGAGCTGTTTTTT.

This sequence joins TRBV27 and TRBJ1-5; the D gene is possibly TRBD1 (6 bases). Germline CDR1 and CDR2: MNHEY and SMNVEV (reference sequence). The CDR3 totals 17 residues. Trimming removed 5 bases from V and 0 bases from J, with 17 bases in between. This CDR3 is CASSKLRDTYSNQPQHF. CDR3 bases: TGTGCCAGCAGTAAGCTCCGGGACACCTATAGCAATCAGCCCCAGCATTTT.